The 17 T cell receptor beta chains below were found in one sample sequenced in a study of shared clonotypes between healthy human individuals. Method: immunoSEQ multiplex PCR; TCRdb's copy keeps in-frame clones and lacks some. The sample holds some 490,000 clones; over 75% are singletons and the top ten take about 13%. What was sequenced was PBMCs. These receptors came from a woman aged 40-49 years in good health. Some clones in this sample may be carry-over from other donors' samples.

The chain carries TRBV28 and TRBJ2-7, with D perhaps matching TRBD1 (6 bases). The CDR3 totals 14 residues. Trimming cost V 6 bases and J 4 bases, with 16 bases left between them. The germline V gene encodes CDR1 MDHEN and CDR2 SYDVKM. DNA of the CDR3: TGTGCCAGCAGCGGTCCGGGACAACCATACGAGCAGTACTTC. Translated: CASSGPGQPYEQYF.

This clone was counted only a few times. V usage is TRBV5-4 and J usage is TRBJ1-1, with 7 bases that match TRBD1. The V gene's germline CDR1 is SGHNT and CDR2 YYREEE (reference sequence). The V gene end was trimmed by 4 bases and the J gene end by 6 bases; junction bases not matched to a gene: 9. The CDR3 has 14 amino acids. CDR3 amino acids: CASSAATGVPEAFF. The CDR3 DNA follows: TGTGCCAGCAGCGCCGCAACAGGGGTACCTGAAGCTTTCTTT.

CDR3 coding DNA: TGCGCCAGCAGCTTGGCCGGCCAGCGGGAGATAGAGACCCAGTACTTC. Protein sequence: CASSLAGQREIETQYF. This chain joins TRBV5-1 and TRBJ2-5; 8 positions match TRBD2. The J segment lost 4 bases and the V segment lost 0 bases, leaving 8 bases of the junction unmatched. The CDR3 contains 16 residues. Per the germline V gene, CDR1 is SGHRS and CDR2 is YFSETQ.

This clone was observed a few times. The CDR3 loop is CATFPFSYNEQFF. The CDR3 nucleotides read TGTGCCACCTTCCCCTTCTCCTACAATGAGCAGTTCTTC. This sequence joins TRBV5-8 and TRBJ2-1; D gene ambiguous. The germline V gene has CDR1 SGHTS and CDR2 YDEGEE. V gave up 9 bases and J gave up 0 bases, with 10 bases separating them. The CDR3 consists of 13 residues.

A note on this clone: A read error is likely here: a far larger clone is one base away. This chain connects TRBV6-1 to TRBJ1-2; D unresolved. V was clipped by 6 bases and J by 4 bases, with 18 bases between them. This CDR3 spans 15 amino acids. Per germline, CDR1 MNHNS and CDR2 SASEGT. The DNA of the CDR3 is TGTGCCAGCAGCTTACAGTCGGGGAATAGCTATGGCTACACCTTC. Its protein product is CASSLQSGNSYGYTF.

The chain couples TRBV7-3 to TRBJ2-1; 7 nucleotides agree with TRBD2. Trimming took 1 base from V and 10 from J; bases not matched to a gene: 7. Germline lookup yields CDR1 SGHTA and CDR2 FQGTGA. This CDR3 has 14 residues. DNA for the CDR3: TGTGCCAGCAGCTTAAATGGGGCGGGAGACGAGCAGTTCTTC. It yields the protein CASSLNGAGDEQFF.

This sequence joins TRBV18 and TRBJ2-4; 12 bases agree with TRBD2. This CDR3 comprises 15 residues. The trim removed 2 bases at V and 11 bases at J, leaving 7 bases unmatched. Germline V lookup: CDR1 KGHSH, CDR2 LQKENI. CDR3 nucleotides: TGTGCCAGCTCACCAGGAGGACTAGCGGGAACGGTTCAGTACTTC. Its protein product is CASSPGGLAGTVQYF.

About this clone: One base separates it from a far larger clone, so it is likely a read error. This chain joins TRBV25-1 and TRBJ2-7; 11 nucleotides line up with TRBD1. Germline V lookup: CDR1 MGHDK, CDR2 SYGVNS. CDR3 length equals 15 residues. Losses at the gene ends were 3 bases for V and 3 bases for J; bases not matched to a gene: 4. CDR3 loop: CASSELGTGGYEQYF. The DNA of the CDR3 is TGTGCCAGCAGTGAGCTCGGGACAGGGGGCTACGAGCAGTACTTC.

V is TRBV13 and J is TRBJ1-1, with D possibly being TRBD1 (5 bases). There are 13 residues in the CDR3. Germline CDR1 reads PRHDT; CDR2 reads FYEKMQ (reference sequence). Trimming removed 0 bases at V and 4 bases at J, with 6 bases between. The CDR3 here is CASSLGGGTEAFF. Here the CDR3 DNA reads TGTGCCAGCAGCTTAGGGGGGGGCACTGAAGCTTTCTTT.

With regard to this clone: A read error is likely here: a far larger clone is one base away. V usage is TRBV18 and J usage is TRBJ2-7; 9 bases are a match to TRBD2. The germline V gene encodes CDR1 KGHSH and CDR2 LQKENI. The trim removed 3 bases at V and 8 bases at J, leaving 5 bases unmatched. CDR3 length equals 13 residues. The CDR3 spells CASSPGGRGKQYF. The DNA for the CDR3 is TGTGCCAGCTCACCTGGCGGGAGGGGCAAGCAGTACTTC.

Of note for this clone: Given a much more abundant clone one base away, this may be a read error. The CDR3 loop reads CASSSDWAGEETQYF. The CDR3, as DNA: TGTGCCAGCAGCTCAGATTGGGCGGGAGAGGAGACCCAGTACTTC. The V call is TRBV11-2, the J call TRBJ2-5; TRBD2 matches at 7 bases. This CDR3 contains 15 residues. Germline CDR1 reads SGHAT; CDR2 reads FQNNGV. V shed 4 bases, J shed 5 bases, and the junction held 10 bases outside the gene matches.

The gene calls are TRBV7-8 and TRBJ2-7, with TRBD2 matching 12 bases. This CDR3 region has 16 residues. V was pared by 1 base and J by 7 bases, with 8 bases of the junction left unmatched. Per the germline V gene, CDR1 is SGHVS and CDR2 is FQNEAQ. The CDR3 loop reads CASSLETSGSRREQYF. The CDR3 region has the DNA TGTGCCAGCAGCTTAGAGACTAGCGGGAGCCGTAGGGAGCAGTACTTC.

Remarks on this clone: A read error is likely here: a far larger clone is one base away. The chain couples TRBV7-9 to TRBJ2-1; no clear D. Per the germline V gene, CDR1 is SEHNR and CDR2 is FQNEAQ (reference sequence). The CDR3 extends over 14 amino acids. V was trimmed by 5 bases and J by 12 bases, leaving 20 bases between them. CDR3 DNA: TGTGCCAGCAGCCCCCGGTCCGCTACACATGGGCAGTTCTTC. This translates into CASSPRSATHGQFF.

Details on this clone: A far larger clone is just one base off, so this is likely a read error. The chain links TRBV6-1 to TRBJ1-2, with D possibly TRBD1 on 5 matching bases. The CDR3 length is 13 residues. Germline CDR1 and CDR2: MNHNS and SASEGT. CDR3 DNA sequence: TGTGCCAGCAGTGAACAGGGTATCTATGGCCACACCTTC. It is translated as CASSEQGIYGHTF.

The chain carries TRBV29-1 and TRBJ2-3; 10 nucleotides agree with TRBD2. Germline assignment: CDR1 SQVTM and CDR2 ANQGSEA. The CDR3 contains 15 residues. Trimming cost V 7 bases and J 2 bases; bases outside gene matches: 9. The CDR3 DNA is TGCAGCGCATCCGGGACTAGCGCCTACACAGATACGCAGTATTTT. This encodes CSASGTSAYTDTQYF.

A few counts support this clone. The V and J genes are TRBV6-1 and TRBJ2-7; D perhaps matches TRBD2 (5 bases). CDR1 and CDR2 from the germline V gene are MNHNS and SASEGT. The CDR3 is 13 amino acids. The V end was cut by 6 bases, the J end by 0 bases, with 9 bases between. The CDR3 loop reads CASRPGLSYEQYF. The CDR3 DNA reads as TGTGCCAGCAGGCCTGGACTCTCCTACGAGCAGTACTTC.

This clone occurred many times. The chain uses TRBV5-4 and TRBJ2-1; 8 positions agree with TRBD2. Germline V CDR1 and CDR2: SGHNT, YYREEE (reference sequence). There are 14 residues in the CDR3. V shed 4 bases and J 0 bases; nucleotides not matched to a gene: 0. The CDR3 is CASSGTSSYNEQFF. The CDR3 DNA is TGTGCCAGCAGCGGGACTAGCTCCTACAATGAGCAGTTCTTC.